These T cell receptor beta chains were read from a single sample in a study of type 1 regulatory T cells. TCRdb fed the reads into MiXCR, producing one record per CDR3 protein. The sample lists tens of thousands of distinct CDR3 sequences, around 20% occurring once. These receptors lack a known antigen. The sequenced sample consisted of cultured type 1 regulatory T (Tr1) cells, either the whole culture or a sorted fraction (not recorded which). These receptors came from a human donor in good health. CDR3s include the opening cysteine and the closing phenylalanine or tryptophan. Each record gives: CDR3 DNA, CDR3 protein, J gene, D gene, clone size, V gene. The D gene is left open where the match is weak. Only part of the rows carry a size: once, few, many, or a class if the clone is expanded.

CDR3nt: TGTGCCAGCAGCCGCGTCCGGCTAGCGGGAGTAATGGACACCGGGGAGCTGTTTTTT; CDR3aa: CASSRVRLAGVMDTGELFF; j_gene: TRBJ2-2; d_gene: TRBD2; abundance: few; v_gene: TRBV7-3
CDR3nt: TGCAGTGCCCCCCCGGGACAGGGTACTGAAAAACTGTTTTTT; CDR3aa: CSAPPGQGTEKLFF; j_gene: TRBJ1-4; d_gene: TRBD1; abundance: few; v_gene: TRBV20-1
CDR3nt: TGTGCCAGCAGCCCCGGGAGGGTGAGCACTGAAGCTTTCTTT; CDR3aa: CASSPGRVSTEAFF; j_gene: TRBJ1-1; d_gene: NA; abundance: few; v_gene: TRBV7-2
CDR3nt: TGTGCCAGCAGCTACCAGGGGTACACTGAAGCTTTCTTT; CDR3aa: CASSYQGYTEAFF; j_gene: TRBJ1-1; d_gene: NA; abundance: NA; v_gene: TRBV7-2
CDR3nt: TGCGCCAGCAGCTTGGCCGCGGGAGGAGGCAATGAGCAGTTCTTC; CDR3aa: CASSLAAGGGNEQFF; j_gene: TRBJ2-1; d_gene: TRBD2; abundance: few; v_gene: TRBV5-1
CDR3nt: TGTGCCAGCAGCCCCCAGGGGGAGACCCAGTACTTC; CDR3aa: CASSPQGETQYF; j_gene: TRBJ2-5; d_gene: NA; abundance: few; v_gene: TRBV2
CDR3nt: TGTGCCAGCAGCATTAGCGGGAGGACCAATGAGCAGTTCTTC; CDR3aa: CASSISGRTNEQFF; j_gene: TRBJ2-1; d_gene: TRBD2; abundance: few; v_gene: TRBV9
CDR3nt: TGTGCCAGCCGGGGAGTAGCGGGAGTAAACTTGTACAATGAGCAGTTCTTC; CDR3aa: CASRGVAGVNLYNEQFF; j_gene: TRBJ2-1; d_gene: TRBD2; abundance: few; v_gene: TRBV7-8
CDR3nt: TGTGCCAGCACCCCCCCAATAGCGGGAGGGGCAGAGACCCAGTACTTC; CDR3aa: CASTPPIAGGAETQYF; j_gene: TRBJ2-5; d_gene: TRBD2; abundance: few; v_gene: TRBV12-3/TRBV12-4
CDR3nt: TGTGCCAGCAGCCCGGGACACCTGAACACTGAAGCTTTCTTT; CDR3aa: CASSPGHLNTEAFF; j_gene: TRBJ1-1; d_gene: NA; abundance: NA; v_gene: TRBV12-3/TRBV12-4
CDR3nt: TGCGCCAGCAGCTTGGGTCACGGGGGGGGCAACACTGAAGCTTTCTTT; CDR3aa: CASSLGHGGGNTEAFF; j_gene: TRBJ1-1; d_gene: NA; abundance: NA; v_gene: TRBV5-1
CDR3nt: TGTGCCAGCAGCGCCCCGGGACAGGGGATGAACACTGAAGCTTTCTTT; CDR3aa: CASSAPGQGMNTEAFF; j_gene: TRBJ1-1; d_gene: TRBD1; abundance: NA; v_gene: TRBV7-2
CDR3nt: TGCGCCAGCAGCCAGGGACAGAACACCGGGGAGCTGTTTTTT; CDR3aa: CASSQGQNTGELFF; j_gene: TRBJ2-2; d_gene: NA; abundance: NA; v_gene: TRBV5-1
CDR3nt: TGCGCCAGCAGCTTGACCACAGAGCGACTCGAGCAGTACTTC; CDR3aa: CASSLTTERLEQYF; j_gene: TRBJ2-7; d_gene: NA; abundance: NA; v_gene: TRBV5-1
CDR3nt: TGTGCCAGCTCACCACGTCAGGCCAGCACAGATACGCAGTATTTT; CDR3aa: CASSPRQASTDTQYF; j_gene: TRBJ2-3; d_gene: NA; abundance: NA; v_gene: TRBV18
CDR3nt: TGCTGCGTTAGTACGGGATTCGCTTACGAGCAGTACTTC; CDR3aa: CCVSTGFAYEQYF; j_gene: TRBJ2-7; d_gene: NA; abundance: NA; v_gene: TRBV29-1
CDR3nt: TGTGCCAGCCACCCGGGCGCTAGCTCTGGAAACACCATATATTTT; CDR3aa: CASHPGASSGNTIYF; j_gene: TRBJ1-3; d_gene: NA; abundance: NA; v_gene: TRBV7-9
CDR3nt: TGTGCCAGCAGCTTCGAAAGACTAGCGAGCTCAGATACGCAGTATTTT; CDR3aa: CASSFERLASSDTQYF; j_gene: TRBJ2-3; d_gene: TRBD2; abundance: NA; v_gene: TRBV7-9
CDR3nt: TGTGCCAGCAGCCTTTTCACAGGGGCCCCGGGGCATTTT; CDR3aa: CASSLFTGAPGHF; j_gene: TRBJ1-5; d_gene: TRBD1; abundance: NA; v_gene: TRBV6-6
CDR3nt: TGTGCCAGCAGCTCGGGGGTGGGGGGCTCCTACGAGCAGTACTTC; CDR3aa: CASSSGVGGSYEQYF; j_gene: TRBJ2-7; d_gene: NA; abundance: few; v_gene: TRBV7-6
CDR3nt: TGTGCCAGCAGCTTAGTCGATGGAGAGACCCAGTACTTC; CDR3aa: CASSLVDGETQYF; j_gene: TRBJ2-5; d_gene: NA; abundance: few; v_gene: TRBV7-2
CDR3nt: TGCAGCGTAAGGAGGCCAGGGGGTCCCACTGAAGCTTTCTTT; CDR3aa: CSVRRPGGPTEAFF; j_gene: TRBJ1-1; d_gene: TRBD1; abundance: NA; v_gene: TRBV29-1
CDR3nt: TGTGCCAGCAGCTTCCCGACTGGGAACCCTGAAGCTTTCTTT; CDR3aa: CASSFPTGNPEAFF; j_gene: TRBJ1-1; d_gene: NA; abundance: NA; v_gene: TRBV7-2
CDR3nt: TGCAGTGCTAAACTAGCGGGAGTTTTTGGGCAGTTCTTC; CDR3aa: CSAKLAGVFGQFF; j_gene: TRBJ2-1; d_gene: TRBD2; abundance: few; v_gene: TRBV20-1
CDR3nt: TGTGCCAGCATTGGCAGTTTGAACACTGAAGCTTTCTTT; CDR3aa: CASIGSLNTEAFF; j_gene: TRBJ1-1; d_gene: NA; abundance: few; v_gene: TRBV6-1
CDR3nt: TGTGCCAGCAGTCAGGACAGTACCACAGATACGCAGTATTTT; CDR3aa: CASSQDSTTDTQYF; j_gene: TRBJ2-3; d_gene: NA; abundance: few; v_gene: TRBV6-4
CDR3nt: TGTGCCAGCAGCCAAGATCAGCGGAAAGAGACCCAGTACTTC; CDR3aa: CASSQDQRKETQYF; j_gene: TRBJ2-5; d_gene: NA; abundance: few; v_gene: TRBV3-1
CDR3nt: TGTGCCAGCAGCAATGAAAACGGAGGACGGCAGCCCCAGCATTTT; CDR3aa: CASSNENGGRQPQHF; j_gene: TRBJ1-5; d_gene: NA; abundance: few; v_gene: TRBV12-3/TRBV12-4
CDR3nt: TGTGCCTGGAGTGAGGATGCCAATCAGCCCCAGCATTTT; CDR3aa: CAWSEDANQPQHF; j_gene: TRBJ1-5; d_gene: NA; abundance: NA; v_gene: TRBV30